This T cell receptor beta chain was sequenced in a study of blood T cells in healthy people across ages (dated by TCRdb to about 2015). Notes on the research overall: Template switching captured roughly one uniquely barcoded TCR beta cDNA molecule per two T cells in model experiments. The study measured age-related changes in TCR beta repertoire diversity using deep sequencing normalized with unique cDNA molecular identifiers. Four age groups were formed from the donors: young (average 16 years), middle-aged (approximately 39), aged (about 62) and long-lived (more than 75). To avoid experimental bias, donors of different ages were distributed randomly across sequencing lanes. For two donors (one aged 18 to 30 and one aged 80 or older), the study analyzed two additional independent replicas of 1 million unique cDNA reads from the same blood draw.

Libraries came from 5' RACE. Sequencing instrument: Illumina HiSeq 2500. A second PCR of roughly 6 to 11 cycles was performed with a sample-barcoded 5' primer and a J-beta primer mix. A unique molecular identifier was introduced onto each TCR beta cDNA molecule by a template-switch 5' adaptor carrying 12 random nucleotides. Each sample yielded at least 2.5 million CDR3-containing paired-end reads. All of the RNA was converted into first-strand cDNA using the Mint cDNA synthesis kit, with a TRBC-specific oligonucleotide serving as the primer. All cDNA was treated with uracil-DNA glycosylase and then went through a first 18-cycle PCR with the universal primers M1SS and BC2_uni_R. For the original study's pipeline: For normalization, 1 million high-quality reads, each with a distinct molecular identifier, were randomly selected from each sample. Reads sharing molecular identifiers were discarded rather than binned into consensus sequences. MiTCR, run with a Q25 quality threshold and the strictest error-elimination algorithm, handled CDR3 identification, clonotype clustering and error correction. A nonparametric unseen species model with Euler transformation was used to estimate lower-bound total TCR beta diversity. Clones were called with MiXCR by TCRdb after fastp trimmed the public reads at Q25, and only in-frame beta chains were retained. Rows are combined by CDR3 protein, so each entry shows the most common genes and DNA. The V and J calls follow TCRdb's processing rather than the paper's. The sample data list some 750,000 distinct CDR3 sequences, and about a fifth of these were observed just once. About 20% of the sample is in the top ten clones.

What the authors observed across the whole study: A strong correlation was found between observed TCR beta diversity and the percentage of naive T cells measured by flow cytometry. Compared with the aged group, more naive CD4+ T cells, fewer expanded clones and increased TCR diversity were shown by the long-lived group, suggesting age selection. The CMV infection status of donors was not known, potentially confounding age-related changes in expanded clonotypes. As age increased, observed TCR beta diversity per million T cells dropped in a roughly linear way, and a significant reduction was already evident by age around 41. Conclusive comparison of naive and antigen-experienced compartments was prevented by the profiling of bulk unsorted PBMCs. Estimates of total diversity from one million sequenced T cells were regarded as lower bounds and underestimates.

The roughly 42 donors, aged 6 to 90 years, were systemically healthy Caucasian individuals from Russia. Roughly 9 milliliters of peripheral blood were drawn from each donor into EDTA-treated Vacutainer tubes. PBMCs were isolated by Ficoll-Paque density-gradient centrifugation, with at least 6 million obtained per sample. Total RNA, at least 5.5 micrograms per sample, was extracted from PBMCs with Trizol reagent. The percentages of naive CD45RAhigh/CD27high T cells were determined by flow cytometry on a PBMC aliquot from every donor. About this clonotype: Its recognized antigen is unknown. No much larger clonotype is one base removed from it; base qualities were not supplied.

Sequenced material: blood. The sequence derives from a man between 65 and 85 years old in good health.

CDR3 sequence: CASSEQLAGAYTDTQYF. Read as DNA, the sequence is TGTGCCAGCAGTGAACAACTAGCGGGGGCTTACACAGATACGCAGTATTTT. The rearrangement joined TRBV2 to TRBJ2-3; 11 bases in between match TRBD2. The CDR3 measures 17 amino acids from cysteine to phenylalanine. Only the CDR3 region is kept as DNA, spanning 51 bases read in frame from base 1. Ends trimmed: V by 2 bases, J by 2 bases; bases unmatched to a gene: 6. Sequences SNHLY (CDR1) and FYNNEI (CDR2) are obtained from the germline V gene.